The rows below give T cell receptor beta chains drawn from one sample of a study of response to subunit inactivated influenza vaccine. Each CDR3 protein gets one entry after TCRdb re-called the RT-PCR reads with MiXCR. Among 150,000 to 200,000 distinct CDR3 sequences listed, 9.5% to 13% were seen once. Sample: non-naive T cells sorted from PBMCs, taken roughly 48 days after vaccination. Receptors were obtained from a man over 45 who received an inactivated influenza vaccine. CDR3s include the opening cysteine and the closing phenylalanine or tryptophan. The D gene is left open where the match is weak. Only some rows state a clone size, as once, few, many or a class for expanded clones.

d_gene	j_gene	v_gene	abundance	CDR3nt	CDR3aa
-	TRBJ1-2	TRBV4-2	many	TGTGCCAGCAGCCAAGATCTGACGGAAAACTATGGCTACACCTTC	CASSQDLTENYGYTF
-	TRBJ2-1	TRBV9	few	TGTGCCAGCAGCGCTGGGGGGGGGGCTCCCTACAATGAGCAGTTCTTC	CASSAGGGAPYNEQFF
-	TRBJ2-3	TRBV4-3	few	TGCGCCAGCAGCCAAGATCGTGGGGGGCCGGGGGATACGCAGTATTTT	CASSQDRGGPGDTQYF
-	TRBJ2-2	TRBV28	-	TGTGCCAGCAGTTTTAACGAGATAGCCCTCACCGGGGAGCTGTTTTTT	CASSFNEIALTGELFF
-	TRBJ2-3	TRBV3-1	-	TGTGCCAGCAGCCAAGATCCAGCAAGGGCAGATACGCAGTATTTT	CASSQDPARADTQYF
-	TRBJ1-1	TRBV5-1	many	TGCGCCAGCAGTCATCAGGGTGTGAACACTGAAGCTTTCTTT	CASSHQGVNTEAFF
-	TRBJ2-3	TRBV5-6	few	TGTGCCAGCACCCTCCGGCCCGCCGGTACGCAGTATTTT	CASTLRPAGTQYF
TRBD2	TRBJ2-1	TRBV7-7	-	TGTGCCAGCAGCTTCATCCCTAGCGGGATAGCAAGCTCCTACAATGAGCAGTTCTTC	CASSFIPSGIASSYNEQFF
-	TRBJ1-1	TRBV5-6	-	TGTGCCAGCAGCTCCCCCACCGGGACCCAAGCTTTCTTT	CASSSPTGTQAFF
-	TRBJ2-3	TRBV24-1	-	TGTGCCACCAGTGATTTCCGTCGACAGGATAGCACAGATACGCAGTATTTT	CATSDFRRQDSTDTQYF
TRBD1	TRBJ1-2	TRBV20-1	few	TGCAGTGGGACAAAGGGGGCGCGGGGCTATGGCTACACCTTC	CSGTKGARGYGYTF
-	TRBJ2-1	TRBV6-2/TRBV6-3	few	TGTGCCAGCAGTCAGCCTAGCCCCTACAATGAGCAGTTCTTC	CASSQPSPYNEQFF
-	TRBJ2-5	TRBV11-2	many	TGTGCCAGCAGCTTAGGGGGCAGTTTGGAGACCCAGTACTTC	CASSLGGSLETQYF
-	TRBJ2-3	TRBV5-1	many	TGCGCCAGCAGCGGAGGAGCCGGGACACCAGGGACAGATACGCAGTATTTT	CASSGGAGTPGTDTQYF
-	TRBJ2-4	TRBV7-8	few	TGTGCCAGCAGCTCACCACAGGGAAGCAAAAACATTCAGTACTTC	CASSSPQGSKNIQYF
-	TRBJ1-5	TRBV7-2	few	TGTGCCAGCAGCGGCAGGGGTCAGCCCCAGCATTTT	CASSGRGQPQHF
-	TRBJ1-2	TRBV3-1	many	TGTGCCAGCCAGGGGCCGACCGGCTACACCTTC	CASQGPTGYTF
TRBD1	TRBJ2-7	TRBV10-3	few	TGTGCCATCAGTGAGTCTGGGACAGGGGCCTACGAGCAGTACTTC	CAISESGTGAYEQYF
TRBD1	TRBJ1-2	TRBV5-1	many	TGCGCCAGCAGCCCCCGAGGGGGACAGACCAGAGATGGCTATGGCTACACCTTC	CASSPRGGQTRDGYGYTF
-	TRBJ2-5	TRBV28	many	TGTGCCAGCAGTTTAGGTTTATTTTTGGGGGGGCGCCAAGAGACCCAGTACTTC	CASSLGLFLGGRQETQYF
TRBD2	TRBJ2-1	TRBV11-2	few	TGTGCCAGCAGCTTACTTAAAGAAACTAGCGGCTACAATGAGCAGTTCTTC	CASSLLKETSGYNEQFF
-	TRBJ2-7	TRBV3-1	-	TGTGCCAGGTCGACTTTGCCGCCCTACGAGCAGTACTTC	CARSTLPPYEQYF
-	TRBJ2-2	TRBV28	few	TGTGCCAGCAAAGGGCCGACCGGGGAGCTGTTTTTT	CASKGPTGELFF
-	TRBJ1-1	TRBV20-1	medium-sized	TGCAGTGCTAGGGGCCAGGGATCTGAAGCTTTCTTT	CSARGQGSEAFF
TRBD1	TRBJ2-1	TRBV24-1	few	TGTGCCACCAGTGTGGCGGGACAGGGTGGGGATGAGCAGTTCTTC	CATSVAGQGGDEQFF
-	TRBJ2-2	TRBV3-1	-	TGTGCCAGCAGCCAAGCCTACGCGGAGCTGTTTTTT	CASSQAYAELFF
-	TRBJ2-2	TRBV11-2	few	TGTGCCAGCAGACGGCTTCCGGACACCGGGGAGCTGTTTTTT	CASRRLPDTGELFF
TRBD1	TRBJ2-2	TRBV28	few	TGTGCCAGGGACAGGGGTTGGAGCACCGGGGAGCTGTTTTTT	CARDRGWSTGELFF
TRBD2	TRBJ2-1	TRBV10-2	-	TGCGCCAGCAGGACCGTCGCCCGGGGGGGAAATGAGCAGTTCTTC	CASRTVARGGNEQFF
-	TRBJ1-6	TRBV28	many	TGTGCCAGCAGTTCCCCATCGGGAGGGGGACGGAATTCACCCCTCCACTTT	CASSSPSGGGRNSPLHF
-	TRBJ2-2	TRBV12-3/TRBV12-4	-	TGTGCCATCCGGGGGGGGACAGGGAGCACCGGGGAGCTGTTTTTT	CAIRGGTGSTGELFF